Below, 24 T cell receptor beta chains from the same sample are listed, as sequenced in a study of tumor and adjacent non-tumor tissue in lung cancer. No cell sorting was done before RNA was extracted from the tissue. The normal lung tissue was taken more than 3 cm from the tumor edge. The library came from three nested PCR rounds adapted from ARM-PCR protocols. TCRdb used MiXCR to reprocess the multiplex PCR reads, holding one entry per CDR3 protein. Of approximately 100,000 distinct CDR3 sequences in the sample, about 60% were seen once. The sequenced sample consisted of distant non-tumor lung tissue. These receptors all come from a man aged 25-45 years with non-small cell lung cancer.

This clonotype came up a few times. A much larger clonotype is one base distant, so this may be a read error. The J gene is TRBJ2-7, the V gene TRBV20-1; possible D gene TRBD1, 5 bases. Looked up from germline, CDR1 is DFQATT and CDR2 is SNEGSKA (reference sequence). This CDR3 comprises 12 residues. The ends were cut back, 8 bases at V and 7 bases at J, with 18 bases in the middle. The CDR3 nucleotides read TGCAGTACTACAGGCTCAATTGGAGAGCAGTACTTC. Encoded protein: CSTTGSIGEQYF.

The rearrangement joins TRBV7-9 to TRBJ1-3; D unclear. The CDR3 runs 16 residues. Trimming left V 9 bases short and J 0 bases short, with 18 bases between. The germline gives CDR1 SEHNR, CDR2 FQNEAQ (reference sequence). The CDR3 bases are TGTGCCAGGAGCCGCGAACCTACAGTCTCTGGAAACACCATATATTTT. This gives the protein CARSREPTVSGNTIYF. The full variable domain, completed using reference TRBV7-9 and TRBJ1-3, is DTGVSQNPRHKITKRGQNVTFRCDPISEHNRLYWYRQTLGQGPEFLTYFQNEAQLEKSRLLSDRFSAERPKGSFSTLEIQRTEQGDSAMYLCARSREPTVSGNTIYFGEGSWLTVV.

As regards this clonotype: A much larger clone lies a single base off, so this may be a read error. The chain recombines TRBV20-1 with TRBJ1-3; 7 nucleotides line up with TRBD1. The CDR3 has 14 residues. Germline assignment: CDR1 DFQATT and CDR2 SNEGSKA (reference sequence). This CDR3 is CSARGTVSRNTIYF. The CDR3 DNA reads TGCAGTGCTAGGGGGACAGTCTCTAGAAACACCATATATTTT.

Notes on this clonotype: With a much larger clone just one base away, this may be a read error. The V gene is TRBV28, the J gene TRBJ2-3; no firm D call. Trimming removed 5 bases from V and 6 bases from J, with 9 bases in between. The CDR3 consists of 12 residues. Germline values: CDR1 MDHEN, CDR2 SYDVKM. The CDR3 loop reads CASSRVEDTQYF. CDR3 nucleotides: TGTGCCAGCAGTCGAGTCGAGGATACGCAGTATTTT.

The rearrangement links TRBV6-6 to TRBJ1-2; tentatively, D is TRBD1 (5 bases). Germline CDR1 and CDR2: MNHNY and SVGAGI (reference sequence). CDR3 length equals 12 residues. V shed 6 bases and J shed 11 bases, with 16 bases lying between them. This chain's CDR3 is CASSPRGYVYTF. CDR3 in DNA: TGTGCCAGCAGCCCCCGGGGGTATGTGTACACCTTC.

Concerning this clonotype: One end of the junction fails to match germline, which may point to a read error. This sequence joins TRBV11-3 and TRBJ2-2; the D call may be TRBD1 or TRBD2 (5 bases each). This CDR3 is 13 amino acids long. Germline lookup yields CDR1 SGHNT and CDR2 YENEEA. Here the CDR3 DNA reads TGTGCCAGCAGCCCCCAAATGGCCGGGGACCTGTCTTTT. This encodes CASSPQMAGDLSF.

A remark on this clonotype: A junction end diverges from the germline sequence, so it may reflect a read error. This chain joins TRBV7-3 and TRBJ2-2, with a tentative D call TRBD1 (7 bases). Germline assignment: CDR1 SGHTA and CDR2 FQGTGA. The CDR3 runs to 16 residues. This chain's CDR3 is CASSFGGQSNTEELFF. The DNA of the CDR3 is TGTGCCAGCAGCTTCGGGGGACAGTCGAACACCGAGGAGCTGTTTTTT.

Note on this clonotype: Mismatch with germline at one junction end may stem from a read error. The V call is TRBV6-5, the J call TRBJ2-3; 14 bases are shared with TRBD2. The CDR3 runs to 18 residues. Germline V gene sequence: CDR1 MNHEY, CDR2 SVGAGI. The CDR3 DNA reads TGTGCTAGCACCCCCGGGACTAGCGGGAGAGTTGTAACAGATACGCAGTATTTT. Translated: CASTPGTSGRVVTDTQYF.

In its sample, this clonotype was seen once. CDR3 amino acids: CASSLFGRANTGELFF. Here the CDR3 DNA reads TGTGCCAGCAGCCTCTTCGGGAGGGCAAATACCGGGGAGCTGTTTTTT. The V call is TRBV6-2 or TRBV6-3, the J call TRBJ2-2, with TRBD2 matching over 8 bases. The germline V gene has CDR1 MNHEY and CDR2 SVGEGT. There are 16 residues in the CDR3. Losses at the gene ends were 6 bases for V and 5 bases for J; bases not matched to a gene: 11.

Note on this clonotype: One junction end disagrees with the germline gene, perhaps due to a read error. The chain carries TRBV11-2 and TRBJ1-6; D not resolved. The CDR3 spans 11 residues. CDR1 is SGHAT, CDR2 FQNNGV, per germline. Written as DNA, the CDR3 is TGTACCAGCAGCCTAGGCGGCACCCCCCACTTT. This codes for CTSSLGGTPHF.

The rearrangement links TRBV20-1 to TRBJ2-1, with no clear D. The CDR3 contains 13 residues. Trimming took 6 bases from V and 12 from J, leaving 21 bases between them. Germline values: CDR1 DFQATT, CDR2 SNEGSKA (reference sequence). CDR3 DNA sequence: TGCAGTGCGCTAGATAAAGTTGTGTATGGGCAGTTCTTC. Encoded protein: CSALDKVVYGQFF.

Concerning this clonotype itself: The CDR3 carries no conserved terminal phenylalanine or tryptophan, so it likely arises from a read error. V and J are TRBV6-2 or TRBV6-3 and TRBJ2-7; TRBD1 might be the D (5 bases). The V end lost 6 bases, the J end lost 2 bases, and 14 bases lay between the germline ends. CDR1 and CDR2 from the germline V gene are MNHEY and SVGEGT. This CDR3 has 14 residues. The CDR3: CASSYQTAPYEQYY. The CDR3 DNA reads TGTGCCAGCAGCTATCAGACAGCACCCTACGAGCAGTACTAC.

With regard to this clonotype: The junction and the germline gene differ at one end; a read error may be behind it. The chain has TRBV5-6 and TRBJ2-2; possible D gene TRBD2, 6 bases. The germline gives CDR1 SGHDT, CDR2 YYEEEE. The CDR3 is made up of 15 amino acids. The DNA for the CDR3 is TGTGCCAGCAGCTTGGTTCCGGGAGTAGCCGGGAAGCTGTTTTTT. Protein: CASSLVPGVAGKLFF. Full variable domain (missing parts from reference TRBV5-6 and TRBJ2-2): DAGVTQSPTHLIKTRGQQVTLRCSPKSGHDTVSWYQQALGQGPQFIFQYYEEEERQRGNFPDRFSGHQFPNYSSELNVNALLLGDSALYLCASSLVPGVAGKLFFGEGSRLTVL.

For this clonotype: One end of the junction is discordant with germline, which a read error may explain. The chain links TRBV11-3 to TRBJ2-5; D might be TRBD2 (6 bases). The germline V gene encodes CDR1 SGHNT and CDR2 YENEEA. This CDR3 region has 15 residues. The DNA for the CDR3 is TGTGCTAGCAGCCGACACGGAGGGAAACAAGAGGCCCAGTACTTC. It translates to CASSRHGGKQEAQYF.

To note about this clonotype: The junction and the germline gene differ at one end; a read error may be behind it. The chain has TRBV29-1 and TRBJ2-2, with D perhaps TRBD2 (5 bases). Germline-derived CDR1 and CDR2 are SQVTM and ANQGSEA. The CDR3 is made up of 15 amino acids. DNA of the CDR3: TGCAACGTTGAGAGGGCGTATTCGAACACCGGGGAGCTGTTTTTT. This translates into CNVERAYSNTGELFF.

This clonotype has only one observation. The chain employs TRBV6-5 and TRBJ1-4, with D perhaps matching TRBD1 (5 bases). The length of the CDR3 is 14 residues. Trimming cost V 10 bases and J 3 bases, with 15 bases left between them. Germline V gives CDR1 MNHEY, CDR2 SVGAGI. This chain's CDR3 is CANRSGSPNEKLFF. CDR3 bases: TGTGCCAACAGGTCTGGAAGTCCTAATGAAAAACTGTTTTTT.

This chain joins TRBV11-2 and TRBJ2-2; D unresolved. Per the germline V gene, CDR1 is SGHAT and CDR2 is FQNNGV. There are 15 residues in the CDR3. Trimming removed 7 bases from V and 5 bases from J, with 17 bases in between. For the CDR3, the DNA is TGTGCCAGCACTCCTCTGGGGTTGGGGACCGGGGAGCTGTTTTTT. Translating it yields CASTPLGLGTGELFF.

By share, this clonotype counts as medium-sized. The gene calls are TRBV4-3 and TRBJ2-3; 7 bases line up with TRBD2. Germline loops: CDR1 LGHNA, CDR2 YSLEER. This CDR3 has 15 amino acids. V lost 4 bases, J lost 0 bases, and 4 bases stayed unmatched. The CDR3 loop reads CASSPSAGSTDTQYF. CDR3 DNA sequence: TGCGCCAGCAGCCCGTCAGCGGGGAGCACAGATACGCAGTATTTT.

The rearrangement uses TRBV7-9 and TRBJ1-1, with 7 bases fitting TRBD1. Germline CDR1 and CDR2: SEHNR and FQNEAQ (reference sequence). With V trimmed by 5 bases and J by 6 bases, 9 bases remained unmatched. This CDR3 region has 14 residues. CDR3 amino acids: CASSRTGPLPEAFF. The CDR3, as DNA: TGTGCCAGCAGCCGGACAGGACCTCTTCCTGAAGCTTTCTTT.

Comments on this clonotype: This may arise from a read error, as a much more abundant clone is one base away. The V call is TRBV29-1, the J call TRBJ2-7; a possible D gene is TRBD1 (7 bases). CDR3 length: 15 residues. Per germline, CDR1 SQVTM and CDR2 ANQGSEA. The CDR3 bases are TGCAGCGTTGAACAGCCGGACAGGACTTCGGGGGAGCAGTGCTTC. Amino acid sequence: CSVEQPDRTSGEQCF.

Of note for this clonotype: It may be a read error: a sequence one base away is much more abundant. V usage is TRBV5-5 and J usage is TRBJ1-2; 8 nucleotides agree with TRBD1. CDR3 size: 17 residues. Germline V gives CDR1 SGHKS, CDR2 YYEKEE (reference sequence). The CDR3 nucleotides read TGTGCCAGCAGCTTGAACACCCGAGCAGGGGGCGCAGATGGCTACGCCTTC. Its protein is CASSLNTRAGGADGYAF.

In this sample, this clonotype turned up a few times. One base away lies a much larger clone, so this may be a sequencing read error. The V and J genes are TRBV13 and TRBJ2-3; 11 bases align to TRBD2. The CDR3 is 17 residues long. Germline V gene lookup returns CDR1 PRHDT and CDR2 FYEKMQ (reference sequence). CDR3 protein: CASSLGGSGRAGDRQYF. CDR3 bases: TGTGCCAGCAGCTTAGGAGGTAGCGGGAGGGCCGGAGATAGGCAGTATTTT.

Concerning this clonotype: The junction departs from the called germline gene at one end, perhaps through a read error. J is TRBJ2-7 and V is TRBV4-1, with 7 bases matching TRBD2. Per germline, CDR1 MGHRA and CDR2 YSYEKL. The length of the CDR3 is 16 residues. The CDR3 DNA reads TGTGCCAACAGCCAATATGAGACGGGAGGTACGTACGAGCAGTACTTC. Its protein product is CANSQYETGGTYEQYF.

For this clonotype: Its ends do not fully match the called genes, so a read error is possible. V and J are TRBV20-1 and TRBJ1-3; D is unclear. Germline V gene sequence: CDR1 DFQATT, CDR2 SNEGSKA (reference sequence). The CDR3 contains 13 residues. The CDR3 loop is CSAKQSSGNIIYF. The CDR3 nucleotides read TGCAGTGCTAAACAGAGTAGCGGAAACATCATATATTTT.